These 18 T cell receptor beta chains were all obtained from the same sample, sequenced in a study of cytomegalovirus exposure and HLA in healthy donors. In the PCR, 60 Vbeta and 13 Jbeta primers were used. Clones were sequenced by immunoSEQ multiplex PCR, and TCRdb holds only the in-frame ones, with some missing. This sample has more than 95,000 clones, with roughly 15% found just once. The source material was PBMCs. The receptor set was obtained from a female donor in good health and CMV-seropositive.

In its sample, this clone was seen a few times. CDR3 protein: CASNGLAEYEQFF. The DNA for the CDR3 is TGTGCCAGCAATGGACTAGCGGAATATGAGCAGTTCTTC. The gene calls are TRBV2 and TRBJ2-1; 10 bases align to TRBD2. The CDR3 runs 13 residues. CDR1 is SNHLY and CDR2 is FYNNEI in the germline V gene. The junction had 5 bases not matched to a gene; V was cut back by 7 bases and J by 8 bases.

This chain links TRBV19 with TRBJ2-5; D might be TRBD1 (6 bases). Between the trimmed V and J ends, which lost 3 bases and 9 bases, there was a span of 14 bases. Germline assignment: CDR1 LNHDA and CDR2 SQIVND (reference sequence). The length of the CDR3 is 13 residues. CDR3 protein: CASSMYRDRAQYF. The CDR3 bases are TGTGCCAGTAGTATGTACAGGGATCGGGCCCAGTACTTC.

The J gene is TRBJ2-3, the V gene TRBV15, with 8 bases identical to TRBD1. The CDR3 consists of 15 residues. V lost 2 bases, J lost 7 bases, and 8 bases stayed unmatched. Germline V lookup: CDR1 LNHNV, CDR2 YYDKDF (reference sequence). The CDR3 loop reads CATSRRGQGKNTQYF. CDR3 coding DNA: TGTGCCACCAGCAGACGTGGACAGGGAAAAAATACGCAGTATTTT. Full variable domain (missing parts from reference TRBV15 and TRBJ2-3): DAMVIQNPRYQVTQFGKPVTLSCSQTLNHNVMYWYQQKSSQAPKLLFHYYDKDFNNEADTPDNFQSRRPNTSFCFLDIRSPGLGDTAMYLCATSRRGQGKNTQYFGPGTRLTVL.

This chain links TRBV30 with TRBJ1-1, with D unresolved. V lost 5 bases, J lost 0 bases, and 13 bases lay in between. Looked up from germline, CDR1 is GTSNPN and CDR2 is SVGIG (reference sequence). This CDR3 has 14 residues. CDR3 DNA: TGTGCCTGGCAGCGAGGTAACATGAACACTGAAGCTTTCTTT. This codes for CAWQRGNMNTEAFF.

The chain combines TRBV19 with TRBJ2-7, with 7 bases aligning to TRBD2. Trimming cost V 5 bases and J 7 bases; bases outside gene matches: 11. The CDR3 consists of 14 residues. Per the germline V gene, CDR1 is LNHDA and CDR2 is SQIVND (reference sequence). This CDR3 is CASSSRDYLQEQYF. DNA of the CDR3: TGTGCCAGTAGTTCCCGGGACTACCTCCAGGAGCAGTACTTC.

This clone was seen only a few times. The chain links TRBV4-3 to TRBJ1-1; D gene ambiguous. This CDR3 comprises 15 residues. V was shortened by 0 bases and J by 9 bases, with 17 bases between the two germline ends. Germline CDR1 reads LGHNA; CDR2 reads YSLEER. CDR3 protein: CASSQDSGRPWKAFF. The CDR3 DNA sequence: TGCGCCAGCAGCCAAGATTCCGGGAGACCATGGAAAGCTTTCTTT.

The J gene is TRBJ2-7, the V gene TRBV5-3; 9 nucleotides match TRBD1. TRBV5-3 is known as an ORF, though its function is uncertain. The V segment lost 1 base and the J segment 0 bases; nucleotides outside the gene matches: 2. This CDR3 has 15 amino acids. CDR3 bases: TGTGCCAGAAGCTTGCCGGACAGGGGCTCCTACGAGCAGTACTTC. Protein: CARSLPDRGSYEQYF.

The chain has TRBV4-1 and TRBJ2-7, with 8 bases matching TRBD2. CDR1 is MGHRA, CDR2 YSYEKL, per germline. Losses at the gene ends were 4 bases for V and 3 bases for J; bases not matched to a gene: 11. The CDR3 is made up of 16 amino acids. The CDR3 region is CASSLEPGLVFYEQYF. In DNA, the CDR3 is TGCGCCAGCAGCCTCGAACCGGGACTAGTGTTCTACGAGCAGTACTTC.

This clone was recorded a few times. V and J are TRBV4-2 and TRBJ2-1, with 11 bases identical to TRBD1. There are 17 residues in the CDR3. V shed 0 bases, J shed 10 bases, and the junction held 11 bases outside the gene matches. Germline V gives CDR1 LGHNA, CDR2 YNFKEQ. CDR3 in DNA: TGTGCCAGCAGCCAAGATAGCGGGACAGGGGGTACAAAGGAGCAGTTCTTC. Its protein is CASSQDSGTGGTKEQFF.

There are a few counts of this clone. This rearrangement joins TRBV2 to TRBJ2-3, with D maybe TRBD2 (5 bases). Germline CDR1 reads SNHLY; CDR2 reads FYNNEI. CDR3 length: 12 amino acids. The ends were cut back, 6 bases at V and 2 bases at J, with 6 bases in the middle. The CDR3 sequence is CASRGDTDTQYF. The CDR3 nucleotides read TGTGCCAGCAGGGGAGACACAGATACGCAGTATTTT.

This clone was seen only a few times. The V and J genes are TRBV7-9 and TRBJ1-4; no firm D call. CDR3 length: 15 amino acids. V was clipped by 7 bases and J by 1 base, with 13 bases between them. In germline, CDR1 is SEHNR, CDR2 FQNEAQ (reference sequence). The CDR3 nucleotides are TGTGCCAGCAAAAGTGGGGAGATAACTAATGAAAAACTGTTTTTT. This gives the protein CASKSGEITNEKLFF.

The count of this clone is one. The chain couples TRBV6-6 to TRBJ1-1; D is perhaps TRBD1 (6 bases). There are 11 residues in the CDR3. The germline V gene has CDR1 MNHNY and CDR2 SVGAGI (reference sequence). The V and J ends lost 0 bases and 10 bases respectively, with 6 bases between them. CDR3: CASSYSRGAFF. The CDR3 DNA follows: TGTGCCAGCAGTTACTCCAGGGGAGCTTTCTTT.

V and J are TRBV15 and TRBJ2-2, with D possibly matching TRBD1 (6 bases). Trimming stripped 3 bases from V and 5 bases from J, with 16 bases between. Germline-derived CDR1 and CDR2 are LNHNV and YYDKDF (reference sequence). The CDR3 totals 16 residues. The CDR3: CATSSGGRGVTGELFF. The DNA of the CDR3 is TGTGCCACCAGCAGCGGTGGCAGGGGCGTAACCGGGGAGCTGTTTTTT.

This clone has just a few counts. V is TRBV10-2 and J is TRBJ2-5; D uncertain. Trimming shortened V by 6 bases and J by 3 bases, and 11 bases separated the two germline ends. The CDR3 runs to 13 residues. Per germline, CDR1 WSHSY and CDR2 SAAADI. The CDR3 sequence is CASSHRNEETQYF. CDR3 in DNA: TGCGCCAGCAGCCATAGAAACGAAGAGACCCAGTACTTC.

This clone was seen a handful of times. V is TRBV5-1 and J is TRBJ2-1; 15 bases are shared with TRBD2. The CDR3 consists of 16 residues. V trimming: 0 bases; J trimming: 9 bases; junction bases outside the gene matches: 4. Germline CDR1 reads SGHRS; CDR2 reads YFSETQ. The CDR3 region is CASSLGTSGGASEQFF. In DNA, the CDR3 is TGCGCCAGCAGCTTGGGGACTAGCGGGGGGGCAAGTGAGCAGTTCTTC.

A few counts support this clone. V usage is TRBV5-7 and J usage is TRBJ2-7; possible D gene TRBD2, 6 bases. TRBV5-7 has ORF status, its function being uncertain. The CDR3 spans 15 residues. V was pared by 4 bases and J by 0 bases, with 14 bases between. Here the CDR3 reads CASSHAGHTSYEQYF. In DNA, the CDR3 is TGTGCCAGCAGCCACGCGGGGCACACCTCCTACGAGCAGTACTTC.

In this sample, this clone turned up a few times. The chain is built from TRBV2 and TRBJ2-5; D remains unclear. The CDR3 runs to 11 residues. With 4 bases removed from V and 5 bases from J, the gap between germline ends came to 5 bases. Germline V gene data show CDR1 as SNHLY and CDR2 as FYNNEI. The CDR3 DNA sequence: TGTGCCAGCAGTGTGGCTGAGACCCAGTACTTC. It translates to CASSVAETQYF.

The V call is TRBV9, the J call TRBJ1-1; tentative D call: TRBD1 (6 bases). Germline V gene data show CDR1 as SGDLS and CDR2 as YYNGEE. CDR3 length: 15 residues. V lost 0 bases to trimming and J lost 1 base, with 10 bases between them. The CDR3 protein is CASSVAGGANTEAFF. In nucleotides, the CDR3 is TGTGCCAGCAGCGTAGCTGGGGGGGCGAACACTGAAGCTTTCTTT.